Listed below are T cell receptor beta chains from one sample, sequenced in a study of blood T cell repertoires in COVID-19. The protocol was immunoSEQ multiplex PCR, while the TCRdb copy is restricted to in-frame clones and leaves out a portion. The sample lists about 220,000 clones, 65% to 90% occurring once. The sequencing sample was made of peripheral blood. These TCRs come from a man aged 50-59 years with active or convalescent COVID-19. CDR3s include the opening cysteine and the closing phenylalanine or tryptophan. A D gene is named only where the DNA matches it firmly. Size values are once, few and many counts, or a class for expanded clones, and some rows have none.

D gene,J gene,clone size,V gene,CDR3 protein,CDR3 DNA
-,TRBJ2-1,-,TRBV7-9,CASSRRDKYNEQFF,TGTGCCAGCAGCCGCCGGGACAAGTACAATGAGCAGTTCTTC
TRBD2,TRBJ2-3,few,TRBV5-1,CASSSDLAGASTDTQYF,TGCGCCAGCAGCTCGGACCTAGCGGGAGCTAGCACAGATACGCAGTATTTT
-,TRBJ2-7,-,TRBV6-2/TRBV6-3,CASSYPQFSAEQYF,TGTGCCAGCAGTTACCCTCAATTCAGCGCCGAGCAGTACTTC
TRBD1,TRBJ1-1,-,TRBV12-5,CASGLIPGQGSEAFF,TGTGCTAGTGGTCTAATTCCGGGACAGGGCTCTGAAGCTTTCTTT
-,TRBJ1-3,-,TRBV5-1,CASSLDGSGNTIYF,TGCGCCAGCAGCTTGGACGGGTCTGGAAACACCATATATTTT
-,TRBJ1-2,-,TRBV4-2,CASSQVVGQGIYGYTF,TGTGCCAGCAGCCAAGTTGTTGGCCAGGGAATCTATGGCTACACCTTC
TRBD1,TRBJ2-7,-,TRBV29-1,CSVTGTGYQYEQYF,TGCAGCGTGACCGGGACAGGGTATCAGTACGAGCAGTACTTC
TRBD1,TRBJ2-7,few,TRBV5-1,CASRPGTGSYEQYF,TGCGCCAGCAGGCCCGGGACAGGGTCCTACGAGCAGTACTTC
-,TRBJ2-1,-,TRBV15,CATSRKKQGTYNNEQFF,TGTGCCACCAGCAGAAAGAAACAGGGGACTTACAACAATGAGCAGTTCTTC
TRBD1,TRBJ1-5,-,TRBV5-1,CASSPGTGNQPQHF,TGCGCCAGCAGCCCCGGGACAGGGAATCAGCCCCAGCATTTT
-,TRBJ2-3,-,TRBV29-1,CSVEALDYPATDTQYF,TGCAGCGTTGAAGCCCTCGACTACCCTGCCACAGATACGCAGTATTTT
TRBD2,TRBJ2-7,-,TRBV27,CASSLGTSGTYEQYF,TGTGCCAGCAGCCTCGGGACTAGCGGTACCTACGAGCAGTACTTC
-,TRBJ1-6,once,TRBV6-2/TRBV6-3,CASSPQGNNSPLHF,TGTGCCAGCAGCCCTCAGGGGAATAATTCACCCCTCCACTTT
-,TRBJ1-2,-,TRBV2,CASSEVRGIKSGYTF,TGTGCCAGCAGTGAAGTAAGGGGGATTAAAAGCGGCTACACCTTC
-,TRBJ2-1,-,TRBV2,CASSEAGTRDNEQFF,TGTGCCAGCAGTGAAGCCGGGACTCGGGACAATGAGCAGTTCTTC
-,TRBJ2-1,-,TRBV19,CASTIVGGGEQFF,TGTGCCAGTACCATTGTAGGGGGTGGGGAGCAGTTCTTC
TRBD2,TRBJ2-2,-,TRBV5-1,CASSRGLAGGGTGELFF,TGCGCCAGCAGCCGAGGTCTAGCGGGAGGCGGGACCGGGGAGCTGTTTTTT
TRBD1,TRBJ1-1,-,TRBV28,CASSSPGQGSGAFF,TGTGCCAGCAGCTCCCCGGGACAGGGGTCGGGAGCTTTCTTT
-,TRBJ2-2,-,TRBV7-2,CASSLATQRSANTGELFF,TGTGCCAGCAGCTTAGCCACGCAGCGGAGCGCGAACACCGGGGAGCTGTTTTTT
-,TRBJ1-5,-,TRBV6-5,CATNGVRSSNQPQHF,TGTGCCACTAACGGGGTTAGATCTAGCAATCAGCCCCAGCATTTT
TRBD1,TRBJ1-3,few,TRBV7-6,CASSLSRGPSGNTIYF,TGTGCCAGCAGCTTATCCAGGGGGCCCTCTGGAAACACCATATATTTT
-,TRBJ1-2,-,TRBV27,CASSLTVANYGYTF,TGTGCCAGCAGTTTAACAGTCGCTAACTATGGCTACACCTTC
-,TRBJ2-1,-,TRBV7-6,CASSLAPDSTASSYNEQFF,TGTGCCAGCAGCTTAGCCCCCGACAGTACTGCTAGCTCCTACAATGAGCAGTTCTTC
-,TRBJ1-1,-,TRBV3-1/TRBV3-2,CASSSTTPYTEAFF,TGTGCCAGCAGCTCGACGACACCTTACACTGAAGCTTTCTTT
-,TRBJ2-7,-,TRBV2,CASIYQVGGNEQYF,TGTGCCAGCATCTACCAGGTGGGGGGTAACGAGCAGTACTTC
-,TRBJ1-2,once,TRBV6-1,CASSEGGSNYGYTF,TGTGCCAGCAGTGAGGGGGGTTCCAACTATGGCTACACCTTC
TRBD2,TRBJ2-3,-,TRBV18,CASSPGTSGSTDTQYF,TGTGCCAGCTCACCAGGGACTAGCGGGAGCACAGATACGCAGTATTTT
TRBD2,TRBJ2-3,-,TRBV5-1,CASSRAGTSGRASTDTQYF,TGCGCCAGCAGCCGTGCCGGGACTAGCGGGAGGGCTAGCACAGATACGCAGTATTTT
TRBD1,TRBJ2-5,-,TRBV20-1,CSASWDSLQETQYF,TGCAGTGCTAGTTGGGACAGCCTACAAGAGACCCAGTACTTC
TRBD2,TRBJ2-7,-,TRBV20-1,CSASGRDYLVYEQYF,TGCAGTGCTAGTGGACGGGACTACCTCGTGTACGAGCAGTACTTC
-,TRBJ1-5,-,TRBV6-6,CASSLYGPGQPQHF,TGTGCCAGCAGTCTGTATGGGCCCGGTCAGCCCCAGCATTTT
TRBD1,TRBJ1-2,-,TRBV6-5,CASSAGGEANYGYTF,TGTGCCAGCTCTGCAGGGGGCGAGGCTAACTATGGCTACACCTTC
TRBD1,TRBJ1-4,-,TRBV5-4,CASSFYGTAGEKLFF,TGTGCCAGCAGCTTCTACGGGACAGCGGGTGAAAAACTGTTTTTT
-,TRBJ1-1,-,TRBV27,CASSRYGDTEAFF,TGTGCCAGCTCTCGGTATGGAGACACTGAAGCTTTCTTT
-,TRBJ1-2,-,TRBV7-2,CASSLVRESYGYTF,TGTGCCAGCAGCTTGGTCAGGGAATCCTATGGCTACACCTTC
-,TRBJ2-1,once,TRBV6-5,CASSYYRTAYNEQFF,TGTGCCAGCAGTTACTATAGGACAGCTTACAATGAGCAGTTCTTC
TRBD2,TRBJ2-2,-,TRBV10-3,CAISESMAGAANTGELFF,TGTGCCATCAGTGAGTCGATGGCGGGAGCCGCGAACACCGGGGAGCTGTTTTTT
-,TRBJ2-3,-,TRBV18,CASSPSGGTDTQYF,TGTGCCAGCTCACCATCAGGGGGCACAGATACGCAGTATTTT
-,TRBJ2-7,-,TRBV19,CASSIGSGATRGYEQYF,TGTGCCAGTAGTATAGGCTCGGGAGCAACCCGCGGCTACGAGCAGTACTTC
-,TRBJ1-2,-,TRBV24-1,CATWAGDGYTF,TGTGCCACCTGGGCGGGGGACGGCTACACCTTC
-,TRBJ1-2,-,TRBV28,CATFLNGKGGYGYTF,TGTGCCACCTTCCTAAACGGGAAGGGAGGCTATGGCTACACCTTC
-,TRBJ2-2,-,TRBV28,CASSQHNTGELFF,TGTGCCAGCAGTCAACATAACACCGGGGAGCTGTTTTTT
-,TRBJ1-1,few,TRBV5-1,CASSLDLGGWTEAFF,TGCGCCAGCAGCTTGGATCTGGGCGGGTGGACTGAAGCTTTCTTT
TRBD1,TRBJ2-7,-,TRBV7-2,CASSPEGQGTEQYF,TGTGCCAGCAGCCCCGAGGGACAGGGGACCGAGCAGTACTTC
TRBD2,TRBJ2-3,once,TRBV19,CASSIAAGGTTDTQYF,TGTGCCAGTAGTATAGCGGCGGGAGGGACCACAGATACGCAGTATTTT
-,TRBJ2-2,once,TRBV4-3,CASSLRPTGELFF,TGCGCCAGCAGCCTGAGGCCTACCGGGGAGCTGTTTTTT
TRBD1,TRBJ1-2,-,TRBV2,CASSDARRSAGTGVNYGYTF,TGTGCCAGCAGTGACGCACGACGATCGGCCGGGACAGGGGTTAACTATGGCTACACCTTC
-,TRBJ2-1,-,TRBV7-2,CASSLVWGEEQFF,TGTGCCAGCAGCTTAGTGTGGGGGGAAGAGCAGTTCTTC
-,TRBJ2-3,-,TRBV30,CAWSVGSRDTDTQYF,TGTGCCTGGAGTGTTGGATCTAGAGACACAGATACGCAGTATTTT
-,TRBJ1-1,-,TRBV28,CASTSPGREAFF,TGTGCCAGCACTTCCCCAGGTCGGGAAGCTTTCTTT
-,TRBJ1-4,-,TRBV13,CASSLDRRQEKLFF,TGTGCCAGCAGCCTCGACAGGCGACAGGAAAAACTGTTTTTT
TRBD2,TRBJ2-1,-,TRBV12-5,CASGLGPGLAPSQSSYNEQFF,TGTGCTAGTGGTTTGGGGCCGGGACTAGCGCCTTCCCAGAGCTCCTACAATGAGCAGTTCTTC
TRBD1,TRBJ1-4,-,TRBV5-1,CASSLRLQGTNEKLFF,TGCGCCAGCAGCTTAAGACTACAGGGGACTAATGAAAAACTGTTTTTT